This TCR beta chain derives from a study of regulatory T cells in long-lasting Graves disease. Study as a whole: Freshly diagnosed Graves' patients had used antithyroid drugs for under 3 months.

The sample's time point: newly diagnosed GD, antithyroid drugs for less than 3 months. Following extraction of RNA from PBMCs, that RNA was used to make the TCR library. There are a few counts of this clonotype. Its specificity is not known. In building TCR beta libraries, iRepertoire HTBI primers were used together with Arm-PCR of CDR3 regions. MiXCR, run by TCRdb on the multiplex PCR reads, gives a single entry per CDR3 protein. This table has hundreds of thousands of distinct CDR3 sequences, about 16% appearing once. CDR1 is MNHNS, CDR2 SASEGT, per germline. V was trimmed by 3 bases and J by 8 bases, leaving 13 bases between them. The CDR3 consists of 13 residues. Study-level points and caveats: Under persistent disease, TRBV28, TRBJ1-2 and TRBJ2-5 were used preferentially. Few sampled subjects may have lowered accuracy. Lower TCR diversity was seen in persistent Graves' patients than in newly diagnosed ones.

The rearrangement links TRBV6-1 to TRBJ1-2, with D hard to call. The origin of this receptor is a female donor with Graves disease. The specimen comprised peripheral blood mononuclear cells (PBMCs), sampled at new diagnosis, from a patient treated with antithyroid drugs. The CDR3 nucleotides are TGTGCCAGCAGTGATTCTCGTGAAGGGGGCTACACCTTC. It codes for CASSDSREGGYTF.